These 7 T cell receptor beta chains originate from one sample sequenced in a study of control samples from healthy donors and cancer patients. Measured with immunoSEQ multiplex PCR; TCRdb has only the in-frame clones, and not every one. The data show roughly 100,000 clones, about 92% seen once. The sample consisted of blood. The receptors were gathered from a young woman in good health.

The chain links TRBV11-2 to TRBJ1-3; D ambiguous. This CDR3 region has 11 residues. Germline V gives CDR1 SGHAT, CDR2 FQNNGV. Trimming shortened V by 1 base and J by 8 bases, and 3 bases separated the two germline ends. The CDR3 reads CASSLAYTIYF. Here the CDR3 DNA reads TGTGCCAGCAGCTTAGCTTACACCATATATTTT. Drawing the rest from reference TRBV11-2 and TRBJ1-3, the complete variable domain is EAGVAQSPRYKIIEKRQSVAFWCNPISGHATLYWYQQILGQGPKLLIQFQNNGVVDDSQLPKDRFSAERLKGVDSTLKIQPAKLEDSAVYLCASSLAYTIYFGEGSWLTVV.

V and J are TRBV27 and TRBJ2-7; TRBD2 aligns across 7 bases. From germline, CDR1 is MNHEY and CDR2 SMNVEV (reference sequence). The CDR3 spans 15 residues. The V segment lost 2 bases and the J segment 0 bases; nucleotides outside the gene matches: 4. The CDR3 DNA follows: TGTGCCAGCAGTTTACTGGGACTAAGCTCCTACGAGCAGTACTTC. Residues: CASSLLGLSSYEQYF.

The chain joins TRBV18 to TRBJ1-3, with a weak D call TRBD1 (6 bases). Per the germline V gene, CDR1 is KGHSH and CDR2 is LQKENI. CDR3 length: 16 residues. The germline V and J ends were trimmed by 3 bases and 0 bases, with 12 bases remaining between them. In DNA, the CDR3 is TGTGCCAGCTCACCGGGGACATTCAACTCTGGAAACACCATATATTTT. Translating it yields CASSPGTFNSGNTIYF.

V usage is TRBV14 and J usage is TRBJ1-2; TRBD1 matches 9 bases. Germline V CDR1 and CDR2: SGHDN, FVKESK. J was trimmed by 6 bases and V by 2 bases; bases with no gene match: 10. This CDR3 comprises 16 residues. The chain's CDR3 is CASSQRWTGAGDGYTF. In DNA, the CDR3 is TGTGCCAGCAGCCAACGTTGGACAGGGGCCGGGGATGGCTACACCTTC.

The rearrangement links TRBV28 to TRBJ1-2; D is undetermined. The CDR3 is 14 amino acids. In germline, CDR1 is MDHEN, CDR2 SYDVKM. V shed 7 bases and J shed 4 bases, with 16 bases lying between them. CDR3 nucleotides: TGTGCCAGCACCGTAGGCACCGGTGTCTATGGCTACACCTTC. This codes for CASTVGTGVYGYTF.

J is TRBJ2-3 and V is TRBV19, with D maybe TRBD2 (5 bases). Germline V gene lookup returns CDR1 LNHDA and CDR2 SQIVND (reference sequence). CDR3 length: 13 residues. With 5 bases removed from V and 7 bases from J, the gap between germline ends came to 13 bases. The CDR3 sequence is CASSETRRNTQYF. Here the CDR3 DNA reads TGTGCCAGTAGTGAAACAAGGAGGAATACGCAGTATTTT.

The chain joins TRBV6-1 to TRBJ1-2; no clear D gene. Trimming left V 0 bases short and J 7 bases short, with 18 bases between. Looked up from germline, CDR1 is MNHNS and CDR2 is SASEGT. The CDR3 is 16 residues long. CDR3 sequence: CASSEAAGSTGRGYTF. The CDR3 region has the DNA TGTGCCAGCAGTGAAGCGGCCGGGTCGACCGGTCGTGGCTACACCTTC.